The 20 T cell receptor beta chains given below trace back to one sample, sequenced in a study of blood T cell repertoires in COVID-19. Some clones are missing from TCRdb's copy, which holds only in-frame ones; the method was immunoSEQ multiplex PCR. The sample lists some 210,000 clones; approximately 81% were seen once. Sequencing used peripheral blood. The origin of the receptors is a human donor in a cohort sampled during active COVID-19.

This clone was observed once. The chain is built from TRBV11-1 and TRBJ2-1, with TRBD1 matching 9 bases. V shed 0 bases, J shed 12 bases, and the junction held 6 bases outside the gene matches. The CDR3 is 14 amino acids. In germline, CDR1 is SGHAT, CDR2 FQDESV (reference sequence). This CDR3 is CASSLAGQGIAQFF. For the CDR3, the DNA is TGTGCCAGCAGCTTAGCGGGACAGGGAATCGCGCAGTTCTTC. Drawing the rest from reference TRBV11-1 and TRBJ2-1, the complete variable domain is EAEVAQSPRYKITEKSQAVAFWCDPISGHATLYWYRQILGQGPELLVQFQDESVVDDSQLPKDRFSAERLKGVDSTLKIQPAELGDSAMYLCASSLAGQGIAQFFGPGTRLTVL.

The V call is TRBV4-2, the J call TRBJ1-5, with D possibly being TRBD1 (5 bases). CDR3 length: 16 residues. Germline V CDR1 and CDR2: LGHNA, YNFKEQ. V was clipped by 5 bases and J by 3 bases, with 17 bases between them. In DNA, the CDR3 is TGTGCCAGCAGCGATTCATTGAGGGGACTCAATCAGCCCCAGCATTTT. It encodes CASSDSLRGLNQPQHF.

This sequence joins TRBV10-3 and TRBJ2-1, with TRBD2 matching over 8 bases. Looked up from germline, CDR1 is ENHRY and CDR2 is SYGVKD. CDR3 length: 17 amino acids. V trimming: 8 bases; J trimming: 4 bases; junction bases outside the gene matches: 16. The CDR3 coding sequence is TGTGCCATCGGTTCTCCACCGGGAGGGACAACATACAATGAGCAGTTCTTC. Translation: CAIGSPPGGTTYNEQFF.

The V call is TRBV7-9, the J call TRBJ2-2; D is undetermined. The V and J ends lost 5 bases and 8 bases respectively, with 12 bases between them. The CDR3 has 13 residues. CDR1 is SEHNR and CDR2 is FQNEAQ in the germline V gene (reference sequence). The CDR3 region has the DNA TGTGCCAGCAGCCCCCCGCACGGTGGGGAGCTGTTTTTT. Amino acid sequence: CASSPPHGGELFF.

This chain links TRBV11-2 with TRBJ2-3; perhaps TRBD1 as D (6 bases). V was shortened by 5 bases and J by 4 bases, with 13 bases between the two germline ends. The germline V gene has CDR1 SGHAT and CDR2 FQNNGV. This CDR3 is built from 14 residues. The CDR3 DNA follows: TGTGCCAGCAGCCCCGTTGGGGGCGCAGATACGCAGTATTTT. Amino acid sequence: CASSPVGGADTQYF.

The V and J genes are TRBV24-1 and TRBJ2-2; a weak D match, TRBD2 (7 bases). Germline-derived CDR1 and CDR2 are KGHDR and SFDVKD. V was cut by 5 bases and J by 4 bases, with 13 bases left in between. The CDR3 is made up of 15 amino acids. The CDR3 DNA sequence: TGTGCCACCAGTGTGGAAAGGGGGGGCACCGGGGAGCTGTTTTTT. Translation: CATSVERGGTGELFF.

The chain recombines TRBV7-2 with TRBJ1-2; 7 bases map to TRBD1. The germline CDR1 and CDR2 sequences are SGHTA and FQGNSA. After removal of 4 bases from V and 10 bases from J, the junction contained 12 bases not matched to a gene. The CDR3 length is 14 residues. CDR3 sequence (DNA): TGTGCCAGCAGCTCGGGGGGGGACAGAAAATTCTACACCTTC. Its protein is CASSSGGDRKFYTF.

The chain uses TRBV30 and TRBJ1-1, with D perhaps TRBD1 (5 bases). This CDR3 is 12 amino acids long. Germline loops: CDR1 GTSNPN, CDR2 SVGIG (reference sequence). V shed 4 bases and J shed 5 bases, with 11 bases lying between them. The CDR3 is CAWTSPGTEAFF. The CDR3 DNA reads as TGTGCCTGGACCTCCCCAGGGACTGAAGCTTTCTTT.

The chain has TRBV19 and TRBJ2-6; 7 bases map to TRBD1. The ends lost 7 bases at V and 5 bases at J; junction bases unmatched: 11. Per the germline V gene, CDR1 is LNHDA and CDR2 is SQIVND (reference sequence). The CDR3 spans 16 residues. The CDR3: CASTTTGVGRANVLTF. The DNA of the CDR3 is TGTGCCAGTACCACCACAGGGGTAGGTCGGGCCAACGTCCTGACTTTC. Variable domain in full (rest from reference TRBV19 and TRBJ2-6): DGGITQSPKYLFRKEGQNVTLSCEQNLNHDAMYWYRQDPGQGLRLIYYSQIVNDFQKGDIAEGYSVSREKKESFPLTVTSAQKNPTAFYLCASTTTGVGRANVLTFGAGSRLTVL.

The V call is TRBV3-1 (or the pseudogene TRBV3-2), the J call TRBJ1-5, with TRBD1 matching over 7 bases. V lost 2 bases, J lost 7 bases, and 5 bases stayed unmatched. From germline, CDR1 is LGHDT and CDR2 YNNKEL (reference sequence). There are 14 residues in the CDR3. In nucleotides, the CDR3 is TGTGCCAGCAGCCAAAGAGGGACAGAGCAGCCCCAGCATTTT. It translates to CASSQRGTEQPQHF.

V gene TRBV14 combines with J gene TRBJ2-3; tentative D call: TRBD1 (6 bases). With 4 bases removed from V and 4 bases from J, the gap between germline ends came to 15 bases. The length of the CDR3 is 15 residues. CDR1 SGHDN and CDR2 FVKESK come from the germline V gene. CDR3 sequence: CASSLLGAGADTQYF. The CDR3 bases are TGTGCCAGCAGCCTTCTGGGGGCGGGCGCAGATACGCAGTATTTT. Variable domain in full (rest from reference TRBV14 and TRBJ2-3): EAGVTQFPSHSVIEKGQTVTLRCDPISGHDNLYWYRRVMGKEIKFLLHFVKESKQDESGMPNNRFLAERTGGTYSTLKVQPAELEDSGVYFCASSLLGAGADTQYFGPGTRLTVL.

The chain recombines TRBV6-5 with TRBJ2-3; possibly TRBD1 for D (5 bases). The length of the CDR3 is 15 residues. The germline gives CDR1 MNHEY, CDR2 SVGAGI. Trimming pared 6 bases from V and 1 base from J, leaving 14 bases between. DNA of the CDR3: TGTGCCAGCAGGGCAGGGTCGTTGCGCACAGATACGCAGTATTTT. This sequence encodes CASRAGSLRTDTQYF.

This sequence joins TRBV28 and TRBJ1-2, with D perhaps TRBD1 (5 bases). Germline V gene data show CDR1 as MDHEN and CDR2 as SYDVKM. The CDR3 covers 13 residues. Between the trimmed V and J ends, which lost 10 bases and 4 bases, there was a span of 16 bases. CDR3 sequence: CAIHTGQSYGYTF. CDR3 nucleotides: TGTGCCATCCATACCGGACAAAGCTATGGCTACACCTTC.

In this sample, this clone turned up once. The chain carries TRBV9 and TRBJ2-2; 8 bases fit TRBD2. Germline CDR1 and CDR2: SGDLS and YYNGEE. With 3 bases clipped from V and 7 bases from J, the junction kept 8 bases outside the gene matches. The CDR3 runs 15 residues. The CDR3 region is CASSGPPGGVGELFF. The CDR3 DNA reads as TGTGCCAGCAGCGGACCCCCGGGGGGGGTCGGGGAGCTGTTTTTT.

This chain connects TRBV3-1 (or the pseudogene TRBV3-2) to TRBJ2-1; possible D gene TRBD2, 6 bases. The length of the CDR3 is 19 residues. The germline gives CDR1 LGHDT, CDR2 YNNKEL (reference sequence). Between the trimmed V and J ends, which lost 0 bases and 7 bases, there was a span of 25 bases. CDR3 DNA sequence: TGTGCCAGCAGCCAAGACCTCGGAATTGGACTTAGCGGAACAAATGAGCAGTTCTTC. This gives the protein CASSQDLGIGLSGTNEQFF.

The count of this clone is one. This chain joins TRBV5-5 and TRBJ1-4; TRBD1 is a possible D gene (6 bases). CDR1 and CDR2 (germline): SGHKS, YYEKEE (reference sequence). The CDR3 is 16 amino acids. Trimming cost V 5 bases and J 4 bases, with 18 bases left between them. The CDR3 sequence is CASSSAQGNYNEKLFF. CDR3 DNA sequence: TGTGCCAGCAGTTCCGCACAGGGCAATTATAATGAAAAACTGTTTTTT.

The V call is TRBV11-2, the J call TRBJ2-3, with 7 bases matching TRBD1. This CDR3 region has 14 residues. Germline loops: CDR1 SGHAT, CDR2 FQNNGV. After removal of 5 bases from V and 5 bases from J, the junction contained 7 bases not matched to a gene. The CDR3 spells CASSRRGPGDTQYF. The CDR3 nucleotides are TGTGCCAGCAGCAGAAGGGGGCCGGGAGATACGCAGTATTTT. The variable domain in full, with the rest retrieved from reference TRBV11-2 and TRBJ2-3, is EAGVAQSPRYKIIEKRQSVAFWCNPISGHATLYWYQQILGQGPKLLIQFQNNGVVDDSQLPKDRFSAERLKGVDSTLKIQPAKLEDSAVYLCASSRRGPGDTQYFGPGTRLTVL.

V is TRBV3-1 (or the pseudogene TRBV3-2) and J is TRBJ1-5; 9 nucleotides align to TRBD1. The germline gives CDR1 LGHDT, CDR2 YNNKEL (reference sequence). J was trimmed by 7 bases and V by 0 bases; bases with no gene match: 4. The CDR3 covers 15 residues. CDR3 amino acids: CASSQDRTGEQPQHF. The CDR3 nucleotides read TGTGCCAGCAGCCAAGATCGGACAGGGGAGCAGCCCCAGCATTTT.

CDR3 sequence (DNA): TGCAGTGCTAGTCGTTTCGGACTCAAAGAGACCCAGTACTTC. Its translation is CSASRFGLKETQYF. The chain employs TRBV20-1 and TRBJ2-5; tentatively, D is TRBD2 (5 bases). Trimming stripped 3 bases from V and 3 bases from J, with 14 bases between. Germline CDR1 DFQATT, CDR2 SNEGSKA (reference sequence). The CDR3 totals 14 residues.

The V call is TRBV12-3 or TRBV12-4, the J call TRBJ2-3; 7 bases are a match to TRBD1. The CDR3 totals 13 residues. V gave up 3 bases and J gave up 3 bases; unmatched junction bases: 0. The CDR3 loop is CASSLTGTDTQYF. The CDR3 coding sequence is TGTGCCAGCAGTTTGACAGGGACAGATACGCAGTATTTT.